The T cell receptor beta chain under discussion was sequenced for a study of graft-versus-host responses after intestinal transplantation. In the study overall: Each recipient received a multivisceral, liver-intestinal, or isolated intestinal graft. Induction using anti-thymocyte globulin, followed by tacrolimus and steroids for roughly 3 years, was given to all recipients. Study conclusions and caveats: The study associated peak circulating GvH clone levels with early post-transplant HvG declines.

The CDR3 spans 14 residues. V shed 3 bases and J shed 0 bases, with 8 bases lying between them. Germline loops: CDR1 MNHNY, CDR2 SVGAGI (reference sequence). Repertoires were generated with immunoSEQ multiplex PCR, while TCRdb's copy carries only in-frame clones and drops some. The sample includes around 97,000 clones, 80% to 95% of them seen just once. As to this clone: Its antigen is unidentified.

The chain has TRBV6-6 and TRBJ1-2; D unclear. This receptor was obtained from a human donor who received an intestinal transplant. The sequenced sample was unstimulated CD8+ T cells sorted from spleen or lymph node cells, obtained before intestinal transplant. CDR3 coding DNA: TGTGCCAGCAGTTATCACACCTCTAACTATGGCTACACCTTC. Its translation is CASSYHTSNYGYTF.